This T cell receptor (beta chain) was identified during a study of cytomegalovirus exposure and HLA in healthy donors. Study results and caveats: Later on, analysis showed that most CMV-associated TCR beta chains appeared to be HLA-restricted. Information on immune exposure was restricted to one variable (CMV serostatus). Productive rates of about 87% or about 30% were seen for most TCR beta V segments in an earlier analysis.

PCR amplification relied on 60 Vbeta primers (plus 13 Jbeta primers). Clones were read by immunoSEQ multiplex PCR, and TCRdb kept only the in-frame ones, dropping some. The repertoire holds around 37,000 clones, with around 85% as singletons. As concerns this clone: Its antigen is not identified.

The CDR3 consists of 15 residues. Germline V lookup: CDR1 SGHKS, CDR2 YYEKEE (reference sequence). V was pared by 1 base and J by 2 bases, with 10 bases between. The clonotype comes from a man aged 45 to 65 in good health and CMV-seronegative. The sample consisted of PBMCs. The chain combines TRBV5-5 with TRBJ1-5; weak D call: TRBD1 (5 bases). The CDR3 protein is CASSLWGEGNQPQHF. CDR3 bases: TGTGCCAGCAGCTTGTGGGGGGAGGGCAATCAGCCCCAGCATTTT. The full variable domain, with the rest looked up from reference TRBV5-5 and TRBJ1-5, is DAGVTQSPTHLIKTRGQQVTLRCSPISGHKSVSWYQQVLGQGPQFIFQYYEKEERGRGNFPDRFSARQFPNYSSELNVNALLLGDSALYLCASSLWGEGNQPQHFGDGTRLSIL.